The entry below describes one T cell receptor beta chain. The sample is drawn from a study of blood T cells in healthy people across ages. This CDR3 contains 17 residues. The germline V gene has CDR1 MNHEY and CDR2 SMNVEV (reference sequence). With each sample, at least 6 micrograms of total RNA were extracted. The authors ran a second PCR of about 6 to 11 cycles using a sample-barcoded 5' primer and a J-beta primer mix. From the 5' RACE reads, TCRdb called clonotypes with MiXCR, one entry per CDR3 protein. Here the sample spans about 1.8 million distinct CDR3 sequences, around 50% being singletons. Sequencing input: blood. V is TRBV27 and J is TRBJ2-7; 10 bases are a match to TRBD1. The end of the DNA is better explained by TRBJ2-5, so the J call may be wrong. The origin of this receptor is a woman between 35 and 50 years old in good health. In nucleotides, the CDR3 is TGTGCCAGCAGTTTATCGGCCCGACAGGGGGCAGGGGAGACCCAGTACTTC. Encoded protein: CASSLSARQGAGETQYF.